The clone carrying this TCR beta chain occurred a few times. The V and J ends lost 2 bases and 9 bases, in that order; junction bases with no gene match: 11. The germline gives CDR1 SGHTA, CDR2 FQGTGA. The CDR3 spans 17 residues. TCRdb fed the 5' RACE reads into MiXCR, producing one record per CDR3 protein. The repertoire consists of under 40,000 distinct CDR3 sequences, with 6.5% to 8% occurring once and the leading ten covering approximately 23%. This sample stems from a study of T cells after yellow fever vaccination. The chain couples TRBV7-3 to TRBJ2-1; TRBD2 matches at 12 bases. The TCR sequence derives from a young man who received the YFV17D yellow fever vaccine. The input for sequencing was PBMCs, either bulk or a sorted T-cell subset (CD4+, CD8+, memory, or dextramer-sorted; not recorded which), taken on the day of the first yellow fever vaccination. The CDR3 DNA is TGTGCCAGCAGCTTACATAGCGGACTAGCGGGGACGGGTGAGCAGTTCTTC. This translates into CASSLHSGLAGTGEQFF.